The 18 T cell receptor beta chains below come from one sample, sequenced in a study of blood T cells in healthy people across ages. Primed by a sample-barcoded 5' primer and a J-beta primer mix, a second PCR proceeded for about 7 to 12 cycles. TCRdb recomputed calls from the 5' RACE reads with MiXCR, one row per CDR3 protein. Counted here are 1,500,000 or so distinct CDR3 sequences, 55% to 75% occurring once; the ten biggest clones make up 6.5% to 8.5%. Sequencing was performed on blood. The receptors come from a man in his late teens or twenties in good health.

In this sample, this clonotype turned up a few times. V gene TRBV12-3 or TRBV12-4 combines with J gene TRBJ2-1; TRBD2 matches at 10 bases. The J segment lost 4 bases and the V segment lost 1 base, leaving 4 bases of the junction unmatched. The CDR3 is 16 amino acids. The CDR3 is CASSLVAGGPYNEQFF. CDR3 sequence (DNA): TGTGCCAGCAGTTTAGTAGCGGGGGGTCCTTACAATGAGCAGTTCTTC.

This clonotype appeared a few times. The chain is built from TRBV14 and TRBJ2-7, with no clear D. This CDR3 region has 16 residues. Germline V lookup: CDR1 SGHDN, CDR2 FVKESK. Between the trimmed V and J ends, which lost 0 bases and 9 bases, there was a span of 21 bases. CDR3 DNA sequence: TGTGCCAGCAGCCAAGAAAGACCCGACCCGCGTGTCGGGCAGTACTTC. Translated, it gives CASSQERPDPRVGQYF.

The chain is built from TRBV6-1 and TRBJ1-2; 8 bases fit TRBD1. Germline loops: CDR1 MNHNS, CDR2 SASEGT. This CDR3 is built from 16 residues. Germline trimming cut 3 bases from V and 8 bases from J; bases unmatched to any gene: 14. The CDR3 DNA reads as TGTGCCAGCAGTGAGAGTGGACAGGGCCTTAAGGGGGGCTACACCTTC. It encodes CASSESGQGLKGGYTF.

CDR3 nucleotides: TGTGCCTGGAGTGTAATCCGTCCTAGCGGGAGAAGTGAGCAGTTCTTC. Amino acid sequence: CAWSVIRPSGRSEQFF. The genes are TRBV30 and TRBJ2-1; 10 bases line up with TRBD2. V lost 0 bases and J lost 9; bases outside the gene matches: 11. In germline, CDR1 is GTSNPN, CDR2 SVGIG (reference sequence). This CDR3 region has 16 residues.

V is TRBV4-1 and J is TRBJ2-4, with 7 bases that match TRBD1. The tail of the sequence fits TRBJ2-7 better, so the J call may be wrong. Germline V gene sequence: CDR1 MGHRA, CDR2 YSYEKL. This CDR3 has 17 amino acids. CDR3 sequence: CASSQRDPGTVVYEQYF. As DNA, the CDR3 is TGCGCCAGCAGCCAACGCGATCCCGGGACAGTCGTATACGAGCAGTACTTC.

The chain joins TRBV6-2 or TRBV6-3 to TRBJ2-6; TRBD2 aligns across 13 bases. The germline gives CDR1 MNHEY, CDR2 SVGEGT. V dropped 5 bases and J dropped 2; count of bases not matched to a gene: 15. This CDR3 has 21 residues. CDR3 residues: CASSTLAYRTSGSTGANVLTF. CDR3 coding DNA: TGTGCCAGCAGTACCCTGGCATACCGGACTAGCGGGAGCACTGGGGCCAACGTCCTGACTTTC.

The chain uses TRBV4-3 and TRBJ1-1; TRBD1 agrees at 7 bases. The V gene's germline CDR1 is LGHNA and CDR2 YSLEER. The CDR3 has 15 residues. The trim removed 3 bases at V and 7 bases at J, leaving 11 bases unmatched. The DNA for the CDR3 is TGCGCCAGCAGCCATGGACGATTCCGGGACAGTGAAGCTTTCTTT. Translation: CASSHGRFRDSEAFF.

This clonotype was counted a single time. V gene TRBV14 combines with J gene TRBJ2-3; D remains unclear. Trimming pared 2 bases from V and 2 bases from J, leaving 5 bases between. This CDR3 has 13 residues. Germline CDR1 is SGHDN and CDR2 is FVKESK. For the CDR3, the DNA is TGTGCCAGCAGCCAATTTTACACAGATACGCAGTATTTT. Its protein is CASSQFYTDTQYF. The variable domain in full, completed from reference TRBV14 and TRBJ2-3, reads EAGVTQFPSHSVIEKGQTVTLRCDPISGHDNLYWYRRVMGKEIKFLLHFVKESKQDESGMPNNRFLAERTGGTYSTLKVQPAELEDSGVYFCASSQFYTDTQYFGPGTRLTVL.

The chain joins TRBV10-3 to TRBJ2-1; D not resolved. CDR1 ENHRY and CDR2 SYGVKD come from the germline V gene. V lost 2 bases and J lost 8, with 7 bases in between. This CDR3 is built from 12 residues. CDR3 protein: CAISELGYEQFF. The CDR3 DNA reads as TGTGCCATCAGTGAGCTCGGGTATGAGCAGTTCTTC.

The chain uses TRBV28 and TRBJ2-1, with no clear D. The CDR3 is made up of 15 amino acids. V shed 1 base and J shed 7 bases, with 14 bases lying between them. Per the germline V gene, CDR1 is MDHEN and CDR2 is SYDVKM. The DNA of the CDR3 is TGTGCCAGCAGTTTATACACCCCGACGGGTAATGAGCAGTTCTTC. Residues: CASSLYTPTGNEQFF.

The table lists this clonotype with a count of one. The chain combines TRBV6-5 with TRBJ2-5; 7 positions match TRBD2. The J call may be wrong; the DNA end is better matched by TRBJ2-7. This CDR3 has 14 residues. Germline lookup yields CDR1 MNHEY and CDR2 SVGAGI. Here the CDR3 DNA reads TGTGCCAGCAGTTACGGCGGGGGTAGTCGCGAGCAGTACTTC. As protein: CASSYGGGSREQYF.

The chain carries TRBV3-1 and TRBJ2-7, with TRBD1 as a possible D gene (6 bases). Germline values: CDR1 LGHDT, CDR2 YNNKEL (reference sequence). This CDR3 has 14 amino acids. Trimming took 4 bases from V and 2 from J, leaving 12 bases between them. For the CDR3, the DNA is TGTGCCAGCAGCCCATTGGGACAAACCTACGAGCAGTACTTC. Protein sequence: CASSPLGQTYEQYF.

This chain connects TRBV6-5 to TRBJ2-1, with 8 bases identical to TRBD1. V shed 6 bases and J 4 bases; nucleotides not matched to a gene: 8. There are 15 residues in the CDR3. Germline CDR1 and CDR2: MNHEY and SVGAGI. The CDR3 reads CASSLSQGAYNEQFF. In DNA form, the CDR3 reads TGTGCCAGCAGCCTCTCTCAGGGGGCTTACAATGAGCAGTTCTTC.

This clonotype was counted between two and nine times. The chain joins TRBV29-1 to TRBJ1-4; weak D call: TRBD1 (6 bases). The CDR3 runs to 13 residues. The germline V and J ends were trimmed by 3 bases and 7 bases, with 12 bases remaining between them. Germline loops: CDR1 SQVTM, CDR2 ANQGSEA. The CDR3 loop reads CSVDPTGTEKLFF. The CDR3 coding sequence is TGCAGCGTTGACCCCACAGGGACTGAAAAACTGTTTTTT.

The CDR3 DNA reads TGCAGCGTTGAAGGTACGGTAGAAGATACGCAGTATTTT. This encodes CSVEGTVEDTQYF. The chain combines TRBV29-1 with TRBJ2-3; D ambiguous. With 1 base removed from V and 5 bases from J, the gap between germline ends came to 10 bases. Germline CDR1 reads SQVTM; CDR2 reads ANQGSEA. CDR3 length: 13 residues.

J is TRBJ2-4 and V is TRBV4-1; D is unresolved. There are 15 residues in the CDR3. From germline, CDR1 is MGHRA and CDR2 YSYEKL. Deletions cut 0 bases from V and 13 bases from J, with 19 bases between. The DNA of the CDR3 is TGCGCCAGCAGCCAAGACATTCTTCTCTGGAATGAGCAGTACTTC. Encoded protein: CASSQDILLWNEQYF.

In DNA, the CDR3 is TGTGCCAGCAGACCCCAGGACCTGCTGAAGGGGGCCAACGTCCTGACTTTC. This translates into CASRPQDLLKGANVLTF. The V call is TRBV12-3 or TRBV12-4, the J call TRBJ2-6; D unclear. The V end lost 6 bases, the J end lost 4 bases, and 19 bases lay between the germline ends. The CDR3 spans 17 residues.

The chain couples TRBV4-1 to TRBJ1-5, with no clear D. This CDR3 spans 13 amino acids. V gave up 4 bases and J gave up 0 bases, with 4 bases separating them. Germline CDR1 is MGHRA and CDR2 is YSYEKL. The CDR3, as DNA: TGCGCCAGCAGCCGCAATAGCAATCAGCCCCAGCATTTT. It specifies CASSRNSNQPQHF.